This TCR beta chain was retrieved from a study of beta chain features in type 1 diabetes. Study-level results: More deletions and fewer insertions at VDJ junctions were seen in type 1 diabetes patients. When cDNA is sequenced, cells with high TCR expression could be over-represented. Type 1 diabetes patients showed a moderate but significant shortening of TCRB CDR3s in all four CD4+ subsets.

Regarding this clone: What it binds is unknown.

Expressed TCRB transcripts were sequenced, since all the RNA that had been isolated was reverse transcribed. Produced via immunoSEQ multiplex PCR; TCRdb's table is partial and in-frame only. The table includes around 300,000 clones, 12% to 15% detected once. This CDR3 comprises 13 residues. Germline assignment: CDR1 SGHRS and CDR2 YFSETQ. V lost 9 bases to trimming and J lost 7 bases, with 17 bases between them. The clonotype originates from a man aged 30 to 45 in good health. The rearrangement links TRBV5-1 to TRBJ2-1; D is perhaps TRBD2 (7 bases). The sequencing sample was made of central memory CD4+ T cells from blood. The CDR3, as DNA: TGCGCCACAGGCGCGGGGGCCTCGAATGAGCAGTTCTTC. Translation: CATGAGASNEQFF.